These T cell receptor beta chains were read from a single sample in a study of Ad26.COV2.S vaccination and SARS-CoV-2 variants. This table comes from immunoSEQ multiplex PCR, and its TCRdb copy is limited to in-frame clones, with some not included. The sample shows hundreds of thousands of clones, roughly 90% of them seen only once. Sequencing used peripheral blood, obtained in a trial of Ad26.COV2.S vaccine versus placebo. Receptors were obtained from a person between 18 and 59 years old who received the Ad26.COV2.S COVID-19 vaccine or a placebo. Each CDR3 is given with its conserved first and last residue. A D gene is named only where the DNA matches it firmly. Size values are once, few and many counts, or a class for expanded clones, and some rows have none.

TRBV4-3	.	TRBJ1-2	.	CASSPARAGDLYGYTF	TGCGCCAGCAGCCCCGCCCGGGCAGGGGACCTCTATGGCTACACCTTC
TRBV3-1/TRBV3-2	once	TRBJ2-1	.	CASSQEGMEFEQFF	TGTGCCAGCAGCCAAGAGGGCATGGAATTTGAGCAGTTCTTC
TRBV12-5	.	TRBJ2-1	.	CASGSTGFGHNEQFF	TGTGCTAGTGGTTCTACAGGGTTTGGTCACAATGAGCAGTTCTTC
TRBV7-8	.	TRBJ2-2	TRBD1	CASSLTRQGSYTGELFF	TGTGCCAGCAGCTTAACCCGACAGGGTAGTTACACCGGGGAGCTGTTTTTT
TRBV19	.	TRBJ2-5	.	CATQGSATQETQYF	TGTGCCACCCAGGGGTCAGCCACACAAGAGACCCAGTACTTC
TRBV5-4	.	TRBJ2-5	TRBD2	CASSLGPSGGAVQETQYF	TGTGCCAGCAGCTTGGGGCCTAGCGGGGGGGCGGTTCAAGAGACCCAGTACTTC
TRBV9	.	TRBJ2-2	TRBD1	CASSPGRDRVDGELFF	TGTGCCAGCAGCCCAGGTCGGGACAGGGTGGACGGGGAGCTGTTTTTT
TRBV5-1	.	TRBJ2-7	.	CASSSPDPYEQYF	TGCGCCAGCAGCTCTCCGGACCCCTACGAGCAGTACTTC
TRBV19	.	TRBJ1-3	.	CASNQPRPGNTIYF	TGTGCCAGTAACCAACCGAGGCCTGGAAACACCATATATTTT
TRBV19	.	TRBJ1-2	TRBD1	CASSSPGTGQPNYGYTF	TGTGCCAGTAGTTCCCCCGGGACGGGACAGCCTAACTATGGCTACACCTTC
TRBV30	.	TRBJ1-6	.	CAWGTSNSPLHF	TGTGCCTGGGGGACATCAAATTCACCCCTCCACTTT
TRBV12-3/TRBV12-4	.	TRBJ1-4	.	CASSPFLGEKLFF	TGTGCCAGCAGTCCCTTCTTGGGGGAAAAACTGTTTTTT
TRBV5-4	few	TRBJ2-1	TRBD2	CASSQGLAGGSYNEQFF	TGTGCCAGCAGCCAGGGACTAGCGGGAGGTTCCTACAATGAGCAGTTCTTC
TRBV19	.	TRBJ1-2	TRBD1	CASSRTGPTNYGYTF	TGTGCCAGTAGTAGGACAGGGCCGACTAACTATGGCTACACCTTC
TRBV18	.	TRBJ1-2	.	CASSTGDNYGYTF	TGTGCCAGCTCAACTGGTGATAACTATGGCTACACCTTC
TRBV18	.	TRBJ2-7	.	CASRKEVVYEQYF	TGTGCCAGCAGAAAGGAGGTCGTTTACGAGCAGTACTTC
TRBV5-1	once	TRBJ2-2	TRBD1	CASSLGQGSTGELFF	TGCGCCAGCAGCTTGGGACAGGGTTCCACCGGGGAGCTGTTTTTT
TRBV2	.	TRBJ2-5	TRBD2	CASSDLREFEETQYF	TGTGCCAGCAGTGATTTGCGGGAGTTCGAAGAGACCCAGTACTTC
TRBV5-6	.	TRBJ2-7	TRBD1	CASSWGQGEGEQYF	TGTGCCAGCAGCTGGGGACAGGGAGAAGGCGAGCAGTACTTC
TRBV30	.	TRBJ1-5	TRBD1	CAWEKRTGGNQPQHF	TGTGCCTGGGAGAAACGGACAGGAGGCAATCAGCCCCAGCATTTT
TRBV7-9	.	TRBJ2-3	.	CASSYPLGGATGTQYF	TGTGCCAGCAGCTACCCCCTCGGCGGGGCGACGGGTACGCAGTATTTT
TRBV19	.	TRBJ1-5	TRBD1	CASTTGQGNQPQHF	TGTGCCAGTACCACGGGACAGGGGAATCAGCCCCAGCATTTT
TRBV5-8	.	TRBJ2-5	.	CASSLGASYQETQYF	TGTGCCAGCAGCTTGGGGGCCAGCTACCAAGAGACCCAGTACTTC
TRBV4-1	.	TRBJ2-6	.	CASSDQQGTGANVLTF	TGCGCCAGCAGCGACCAACAGGGAACTGGGGCCAACGTCCTGACTTTC
TRBV3-1/TRBV3-2	.	TRBJ2-5	TRBD1	CASSQVGQGRETQYF	TGTGCCAGCAGCCAAGTGGGACAGGGGAGAGAGACCCAGTACTTC
TRBV19	.	TRBJ1-3	.	CASSQESGNTIYF	TGTGCCAGTAGCCAGGAATCTGGAAACACCATATATTTT
TRBV30	.	TRBJ2-1	.	CACGLLSYNEQFF	TGTGCCTGCGGACTGCTCTCCTACAATGAGCAGTTCTTC
TRBV27	.	TRBJ1-2	.	CASSLSRFNYGYTF	TGTGCCAGCAGTTTATCTCGATTTAACTATGGCTACACCTTC
TRBV12-3/TRBV12-4	.	TRBJ1-1	.	CASSLAGGTEAFF	TGTGCCAGCAGTTTGGCCGGGGGCACTGAAGCTTTCTTT
TRBV6-5	once	TRBJ2-3	TRBD2	CASRGRAYLPDTQYF	TGTGCCAGCAGAGGGAGGGCCTACCTTCCAGATACGCAGTATTTT
TRBV5-1	.	TRBJ2-4	.	CASSLVGNIQYF	TGCGCCAGCAGCTTGGTTGGAAACATTCAGTACTTC
TRBV19	.	TRBJ2-7	.	CASSIGGGMSYEQYF	TGTGCCAGTAGTATCGGCGGTGGGATGTCCTACGAGCAGTACTTC
TRBV6-5	.	TRBJ2-7	TRBD1	CATEWGQGSYEQYF	TGTGCCACAGAATGGGGACAGGGGAGTTACGAGCAGTACTTC
TRBV30	few	TRBJ1-1	.	CASDHRVNTEAFF	TGTGCCTCTGACCACAGGGTGAACACTGAAGCTTTCTTT
TRBV6-2/TRBV6-3	.	TRBJ2-2	TRBD2	CASSKRGVWTGELFF	TGTGCCAGCAGCAAGCGGGGGGTGTGGACCGGGGAGCTGTTTTTT
TRBV4-2	.	TRBJ2-3	TRBD2	CASSLASGGADTQYF	TGTGCCAGCAGCCTAGCTAGCGGGGGGGCAGATACGCAGTATTTT
TRBV6-5	.	TRBJ1-1	.	CASSYSKIREAFF	TGTGCCAGCAGTTACTCGAAAATCAGGGAAGCTTTCTTT
TRBV29-1	.	TRBJ1-2	.	CSVEGWGSGYGYTF	TGCAGCGTTGAAGGATGGGGGTCAGGCTATGGCTACACCTTC
TRBV10-3	.	TRBJ1-2	.	CAINDIRMDTQNYGYTF	TGTGCCATCAACGATATTCGAATGGACACCCAAAACTATGGCTACACCTTC
TRBV4-3	.	TRBJ1-4	.	CASSQAGTVAEKLFF	TGCGCCAGCAGCCAAGCCGGGACCGTAGCCGAAAAACTGTTTTTT
TRBV7-2	once	TRBJ2-7	.	CASTLGGPALYEQYF	TGTGCCAGCACACTCGGGGGCCCAGCCCTCTACGAGCAGTACTTC
TRBV18	.	TRBJ1-3	.	CASSPLEGLNLGNTIYF	TGTGCCAGCTCACCACTGGAGGGGCTGAATCTAGGAAACACCATATATTTT
TRBV4-2	.	TRBJ2-2	TRBD2	CASSQGLVFGTSNTGELFF	TGTGCCAGCAGCCAAGGGCTAGTTTTCGGGACTAGCAACACCGGGGAGCTGTTTTTT
TRBV19	.	TRBJ2-3	TRBD1	CASKPNLGQIRTDTQYF	TGTGCCAGTAAACCAAACCTGGGACAGATTAGGACAGATACGCAGTATTTT
TRBV18	.	TRBJ2-5	.	CASSHRDPQETQYF	TGTGCCAGCTCCCACAGGGACCCCCAAGAGACCCAGTACTTC
TRBV7-2	.	TRBJ1-1	.	CASSRLDARGTEAFF	TGTGCCAGCAGCCGCCTTGACGCCCGGGGCACTGAAGCTTTCTTT
TRBV4-1	.	TRBJ2-7	.	CASSQEWGSHEQYF	TGCGCCAGCAGCCAAGAGTGGGGGTCCCACGAGCAGTACTTC
TRBV6-5	.	TRBJ1-6	.	CASSLDSYNSPLHF	TGTGCCAGCAGTCTCGACAGCTATAATTCACCCCTCCACTTT
TRBV5-8	.	TRBJ2-1	.	CASSFARGNHIYNEQFF	TGTGCCAGCAGCTTCGCCAGGGGCAACCATATCTACAATGAGCAGTTCTTC
TRBV7-2	.	TRBJ1-1	.	CASSLAGLDTEAFF	TGTGCCAGCAGCTTAGCAGGGTTGGACACTGAAGCTTTCTTT
TRBV19	.	TRBJ1-1	.	CATQLGTAEAFF	TGTGCCACTCAGTTGGGGACCGCTGAAGCTTTCTTT
TRBV2	.	TRBJ2-6	.	CASSPDFSGANVLTF	TGTGCCAGCAGCCCGGACTTCTCTGGGGCCAACGTCCTGACTTTC
TRBV6-5	few	TRBJ2-7	.	CASSLYRGSYEQYF	TGTGCCAGCAGTTTATACCGGGGCTCCTACGAGCAGTACTTC
TRBV11-2	.	TRBJ2-7	.	CASSFPRDALSYEQYF	TGTGCCAGCAGCTTCCCCCGGGACGCTCTGTCCTACGAGCAGTACTTC
TRBV6-5	.	TRBJ1-2	.	CASTDLTGQDYGYTF	TGTGCCAGCACCGACCTTACTGGCCAAGACTATGGCTACACCTTC
TRBV7-2	.	TRBJ2-7	.	CASSPWTGPYEQYF	TGTGCCAGCAGCCCTTGGACGGGACCCTACGAGCAGTACTTC
TRBV2	.	TRBJ2-7	.	CASSVLDGSYEQYF	TGTGCCAGCAGCGTATTGGACGGATCCTACGAGCAGTACTTC
TRBV29-1	.	TRBJ2-1	.	CSVEGRWLYNEQFF	TGCAGCGTTGAGGGGAGGTGGCTCTACAATGAGCAGTTCTTC